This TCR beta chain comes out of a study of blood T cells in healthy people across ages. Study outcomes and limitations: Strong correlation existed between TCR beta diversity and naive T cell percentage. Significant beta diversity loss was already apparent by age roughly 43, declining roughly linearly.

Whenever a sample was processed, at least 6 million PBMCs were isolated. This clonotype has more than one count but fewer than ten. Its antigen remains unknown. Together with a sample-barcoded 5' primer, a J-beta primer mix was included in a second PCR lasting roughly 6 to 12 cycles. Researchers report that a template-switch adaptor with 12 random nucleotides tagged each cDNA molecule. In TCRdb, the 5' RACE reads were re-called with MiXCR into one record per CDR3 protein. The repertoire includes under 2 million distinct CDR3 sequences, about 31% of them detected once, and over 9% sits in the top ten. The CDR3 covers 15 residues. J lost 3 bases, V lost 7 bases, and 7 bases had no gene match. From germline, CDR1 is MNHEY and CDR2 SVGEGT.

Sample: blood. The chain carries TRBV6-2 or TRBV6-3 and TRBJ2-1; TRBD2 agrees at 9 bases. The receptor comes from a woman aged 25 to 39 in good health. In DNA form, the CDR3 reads TGTGCCAGCACCGACTGGACTAGCGTCTACAATGAGCAGTTCTTC. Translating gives CASTDWTSVYNEQFF.